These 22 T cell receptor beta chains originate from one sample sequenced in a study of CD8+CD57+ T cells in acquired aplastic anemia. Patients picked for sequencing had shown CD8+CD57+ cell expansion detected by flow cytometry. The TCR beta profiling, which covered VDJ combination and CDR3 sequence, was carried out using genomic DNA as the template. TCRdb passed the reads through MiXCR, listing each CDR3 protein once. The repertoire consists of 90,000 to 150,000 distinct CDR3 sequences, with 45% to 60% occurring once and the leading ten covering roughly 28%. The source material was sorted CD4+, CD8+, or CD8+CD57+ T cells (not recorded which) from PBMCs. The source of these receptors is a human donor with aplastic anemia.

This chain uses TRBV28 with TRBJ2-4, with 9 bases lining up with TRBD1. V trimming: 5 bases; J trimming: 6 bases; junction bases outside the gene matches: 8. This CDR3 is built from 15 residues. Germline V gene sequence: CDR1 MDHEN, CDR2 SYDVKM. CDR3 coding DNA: TGTGCCAGCAGTCCCGGGACAGGGAGCATAAACATTCAGTACTTC. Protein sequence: CASSPGTGSINIQYF.

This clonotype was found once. DNA for the CDR3: TGTGCCAGCAGCCGGGGGACAGCTCCCTCCTACGAGCAGTACTTC. Encoded protein: CASSRGTAPSYEQYF. The chain links TRBV9 to TRBJ2-7; D is perhaps TRBD1 (7 bases). The CDR3 has 15 amino acids. V dropped 4 bases and J dropped 0 bases, with 14 bases sitting between them. The germline V gene encodes CDR1 SGDLS and CDR2 YYNGEE.

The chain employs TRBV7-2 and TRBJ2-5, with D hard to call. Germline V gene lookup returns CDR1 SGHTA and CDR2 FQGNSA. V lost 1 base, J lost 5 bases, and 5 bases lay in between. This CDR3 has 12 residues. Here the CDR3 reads CASSLVPETQYF. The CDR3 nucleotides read TGTGCCAGCAGCTTAGTGCCGGAGACCCAGTACTTC.

The CDR3 DNA reads TGTGCCAGCAGTGGGACGGGGACGGCCGACGAGCAGTACTTC. Its protein is CASSGTGTADEQYF. V gene TRBV9 combines with J gene TRBJ2-7, with D perhaps given as TRBD1 or TRBD2 (5 bases each). Germline CDR1 reads SGDLS; CDR2 reads YYNGEE. The CDR3 runs to 14 residues. V was trimmed by 5 bases and J by 5 bases, leaving 17 bases between them.

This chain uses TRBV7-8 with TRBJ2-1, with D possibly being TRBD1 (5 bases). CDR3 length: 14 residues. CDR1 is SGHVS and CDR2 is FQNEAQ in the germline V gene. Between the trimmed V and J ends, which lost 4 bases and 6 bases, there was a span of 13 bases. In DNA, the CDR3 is TGTGCCAGCAGCTCTGACAGTAACGGCAATGAGCAGTTCTTC. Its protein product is CASSSDSNGNEQFF.

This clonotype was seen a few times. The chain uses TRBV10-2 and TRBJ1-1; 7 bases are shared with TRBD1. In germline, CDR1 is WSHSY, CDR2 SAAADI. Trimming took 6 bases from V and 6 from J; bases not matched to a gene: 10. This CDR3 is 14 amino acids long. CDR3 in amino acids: CASSPRTGRPEAFF. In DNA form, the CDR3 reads TGCGCCAGCAGCCCAAGGACAGGCCGACCTGAAGCTTTCTTT.

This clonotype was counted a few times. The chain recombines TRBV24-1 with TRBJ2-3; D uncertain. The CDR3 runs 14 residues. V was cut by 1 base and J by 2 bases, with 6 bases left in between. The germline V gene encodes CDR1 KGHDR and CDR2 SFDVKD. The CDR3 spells CATSDFRYTDTQYF. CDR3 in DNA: TGTGCCACCAGTGATTTTCGTTACACAGATACGCAGTATTTT.

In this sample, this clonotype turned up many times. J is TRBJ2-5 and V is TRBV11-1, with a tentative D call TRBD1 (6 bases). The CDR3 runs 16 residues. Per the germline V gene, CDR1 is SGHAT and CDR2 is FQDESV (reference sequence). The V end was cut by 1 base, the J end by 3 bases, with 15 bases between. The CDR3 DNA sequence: TGTGCCAGCAGCTTAGTAGGGGGTTCTGGTGAAGAGACCCAGTACTTC. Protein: CASSLVGGSGEETQYF.

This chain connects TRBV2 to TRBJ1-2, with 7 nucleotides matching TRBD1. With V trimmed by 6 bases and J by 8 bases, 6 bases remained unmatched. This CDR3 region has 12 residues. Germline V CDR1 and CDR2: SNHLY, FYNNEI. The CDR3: CASSQNRGGYTF. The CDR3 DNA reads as TGTGCCAGCAGCCAGAACAGGGGCGGCTACACCTTC.

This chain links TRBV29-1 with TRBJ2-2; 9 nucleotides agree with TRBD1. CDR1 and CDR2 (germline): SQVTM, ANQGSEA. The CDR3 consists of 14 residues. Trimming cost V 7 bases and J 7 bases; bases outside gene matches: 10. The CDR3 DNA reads TGCAGCGGTACCACAGGGGGCGCAAGCGGGGAGCTGTTTTTT. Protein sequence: CSGTTGGASGELFF.

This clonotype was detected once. The CDR3 spells CSVTGDYNEQFF. The CDR3, as DNA: TGCAGCGTAACGGGAGATTACAATGAGCAGTTCTTC. The chain combines TRBV29-1 with TRBJ2-1, with D possibly matching TRBD2 (6 bases). Trimming shortened V by 6 bases and J by 4 bases, and 10 bases separated the two germline ends. This CDR3 is built from 12 residues. Germline CDR1 and CDR2: SQVTM and ANQGSEA.

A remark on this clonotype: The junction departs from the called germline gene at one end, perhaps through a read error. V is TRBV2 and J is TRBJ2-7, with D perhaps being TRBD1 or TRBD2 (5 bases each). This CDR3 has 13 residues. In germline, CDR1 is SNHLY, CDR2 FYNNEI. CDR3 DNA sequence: TGTGTCAGCAGTGGGGGTTCCGCCTACGAGCAGTACTTC. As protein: CVSSGGSAYEQYF.

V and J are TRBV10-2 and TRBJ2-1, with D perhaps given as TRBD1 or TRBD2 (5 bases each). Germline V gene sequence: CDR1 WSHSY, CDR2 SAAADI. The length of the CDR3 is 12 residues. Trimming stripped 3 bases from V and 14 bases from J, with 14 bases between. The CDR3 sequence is CASSERIGEKFF. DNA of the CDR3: TGCGCCAGCAGTGAAAGAATAGGGGAGAAGTTCTTC.

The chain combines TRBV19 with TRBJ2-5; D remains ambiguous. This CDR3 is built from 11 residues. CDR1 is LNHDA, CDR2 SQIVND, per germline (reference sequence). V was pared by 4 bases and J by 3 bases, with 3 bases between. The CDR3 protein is CASSRKETQYF. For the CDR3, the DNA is TGTGCCAGTAGTAGAAAAGAGACCCAGTACTTC.

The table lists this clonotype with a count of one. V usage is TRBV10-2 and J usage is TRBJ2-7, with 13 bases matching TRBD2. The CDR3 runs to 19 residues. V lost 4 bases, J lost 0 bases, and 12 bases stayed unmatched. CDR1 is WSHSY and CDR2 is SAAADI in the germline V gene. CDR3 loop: CASSGFRTSGGRSSYEQYF. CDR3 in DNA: TGCGCCAGCAGTGGGTTTCGGACTAGCGGGGGCCGGAGCTCCTACGAGCAGTACTTC.

The CDR3 DNA reads as TGCGCCAGCAGCTACCCCGACAGGGGGCAATCTGAAGCTTTCTTT. Protein: CASSYPDRGQSEAFF. The V call is TRBV5-1, the J call TRBJ1-1, with TRBD1 matching 10 bases. CDR3 length equals 15 residues. Looked up from germline, CDR1 is SGHRS and CDR2 is YFSETQ. V shed 3 bases, J shed 6 bases, and the junction held 8 bases outside the gene matches. Together with reference TRBV5-1 and TRBJ1-1, the CDR3 gives the full variable domain: KAGVTQTPRYLIKTRGQQVTLSCSPISGHRSVSWYQQTPGQGLQFLFEYFSETQRNKGNFPGRFSGRQFSNSRSEMNVSTLELGDSALYLCASSYPDRGQSEAFFGQGTRLTVV.

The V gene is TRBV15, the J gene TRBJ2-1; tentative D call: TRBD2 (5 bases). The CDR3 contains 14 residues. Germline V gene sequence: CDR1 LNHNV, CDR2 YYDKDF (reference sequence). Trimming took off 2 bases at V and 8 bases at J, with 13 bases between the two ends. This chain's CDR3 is CATSRSVEGDEQFF. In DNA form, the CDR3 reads TGTGCCACCAGCAGATCCGTAGAGGGCGATGAGCAGTTCTTC.

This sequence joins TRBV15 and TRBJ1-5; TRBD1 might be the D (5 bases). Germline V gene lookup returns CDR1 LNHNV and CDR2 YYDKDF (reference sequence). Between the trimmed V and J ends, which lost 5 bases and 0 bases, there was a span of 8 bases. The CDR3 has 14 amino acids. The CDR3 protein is CATSRDYSNQPQHF. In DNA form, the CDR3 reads TGTGCCACCAGCCGGGACTATAGCAATCAGCCCCAGCATTTT.

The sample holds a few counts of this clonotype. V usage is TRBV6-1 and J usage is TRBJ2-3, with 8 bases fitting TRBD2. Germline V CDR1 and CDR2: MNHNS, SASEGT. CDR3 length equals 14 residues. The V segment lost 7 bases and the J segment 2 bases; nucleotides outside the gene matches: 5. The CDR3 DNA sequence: TGTGCCAGCACTAACGGGGGGGACACAGATACGCAGTATTTT. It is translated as CASTNGGDTDTQYF.

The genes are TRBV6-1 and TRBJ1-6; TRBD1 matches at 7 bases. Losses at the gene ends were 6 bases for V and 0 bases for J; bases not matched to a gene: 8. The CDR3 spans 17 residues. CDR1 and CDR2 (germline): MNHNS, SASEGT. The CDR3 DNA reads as TGTGCCAGCAGCACAGGGGCCCAGAGCTCCTATAATTCACCCCTCCACTTT. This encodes CASSTGAQSSYNSPLHF.

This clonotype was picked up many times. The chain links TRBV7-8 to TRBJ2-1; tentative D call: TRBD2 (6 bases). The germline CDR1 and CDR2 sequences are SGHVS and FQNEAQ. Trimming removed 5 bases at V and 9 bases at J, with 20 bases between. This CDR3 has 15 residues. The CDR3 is CASSPHPGLAPEQFF. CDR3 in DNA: TGTGCCAGCAGCCCCCACCCGGGACTTGCCCCTGAGCAGTTCTTC.

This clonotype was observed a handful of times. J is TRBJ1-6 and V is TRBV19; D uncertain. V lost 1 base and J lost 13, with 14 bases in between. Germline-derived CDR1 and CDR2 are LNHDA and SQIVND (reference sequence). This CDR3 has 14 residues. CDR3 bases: TGTGCCAGTAGTATAGCAGGACTCGTACTGCCCCTCCACTTT. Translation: CASSIAGLVLPLHF.